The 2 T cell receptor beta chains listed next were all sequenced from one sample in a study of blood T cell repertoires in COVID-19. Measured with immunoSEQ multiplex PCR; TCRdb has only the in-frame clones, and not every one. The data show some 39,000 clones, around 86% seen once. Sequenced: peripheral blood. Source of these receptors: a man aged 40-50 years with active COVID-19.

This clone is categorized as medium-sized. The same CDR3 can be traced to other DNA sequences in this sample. CDR3 sequence reads: CASSLGSTGEAFF. In nucleotides, the CDR3 is TGTGCCAGCAGCTTAGGGTCTACAGGGGAGGCTTTCTTT. V gene TRBV7-9 combines with J gene TRBJ1-1; TRBD1 aligns across 7 bases. Germline assignment: CDR1 SEHNR and CDR2 FQNEAQ (reference sequence). The V segment lost 1 base and the J segment 11 bases; nucleotides outside the gene matches: 7. The CDR3 totals 13 residues.

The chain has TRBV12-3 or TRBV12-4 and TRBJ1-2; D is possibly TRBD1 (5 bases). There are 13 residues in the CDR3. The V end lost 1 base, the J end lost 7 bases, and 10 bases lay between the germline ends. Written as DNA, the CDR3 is TGTGCCAGCAGTTTAGGGACAAGCCGTGGCTACACCTTC. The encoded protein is CASSLGTSRGYTF.